The T cell receptor (beta chain) under discussion was sequenced for a study of cytomegalovirus exposure and HLA in healthy donors. Germline CDR1 SGHNT, CDR2 YYREEE (reference sequence). The CDR3 runs to 13 residues. V was pared by 4 bases and J by 6 bases, with 7 bases of the junction left unmatched. Though probably carrying unrecorded immune exposures, donors were nominally healthy at sampling. PCR involved 60 Vbeta and 13 Jbeta primers. Assay: immunoSEQ multiplex PCR; the TCRdb copy retains only in-frame clones and omits some. The sample yields over 90,000 clones, 65% to 80% seen once. The receptor's source is a female donor in good health and CMV-seropositive. What was sequenced was PBMCs. The chain links TRBV5-4 to TRBJ2-7, with 7 bases fitting TRBD1. CDR3 loop: CASSAGGNLEQYF. In DNA, the CDR3 is TGTGCCAGCAGCGCAGGGGGAAACCTCGAGCAGTACTTC.